This TCR beta chain was sequenced during a study of coeliac disease. Study-wide points: Published gliadin-specific TRB sequences appeared in about 45% of the 18 coeliac samples, 1 of 6 controls. According to the authors, this method cannot detect gliadin-specific T cells in an unbiased way. Control samples showed higher TRB and TRG clonality than intraepithelial and lamina propria samples in active celiac disease.

This CDR3 is built from 14 residues. V was clipped by 10 bases and J by 4 bases; unmatched bases: 9. Germline values: CDR1 MDHEN, CDR2 SYDVKM. Each fraction contributed one roughly 500,000-cell aliquot for sequencing. The table came from immunoSEQ multiplex PCR; TCRdb's copy has only in-frame clones and leaves some out. The table lists about 3,000 clones, less than 65% of them singletons. This clone has just a few counts. What it recognizes is unknown. The chain links TRBV28 to TRBJ2-1; 8 bases fit TRBD2. The source material was lymphocytes from the gut lamina propria. The sequence was obtained from a woman aged 50 to 65 without celiac disease. CDR3 nucleotides: TGTGCCACCGGGCGGCTAGCGGGTTACAATGAGCAGTTCTTC. Its translation is CATGRLAGYNEQFF.